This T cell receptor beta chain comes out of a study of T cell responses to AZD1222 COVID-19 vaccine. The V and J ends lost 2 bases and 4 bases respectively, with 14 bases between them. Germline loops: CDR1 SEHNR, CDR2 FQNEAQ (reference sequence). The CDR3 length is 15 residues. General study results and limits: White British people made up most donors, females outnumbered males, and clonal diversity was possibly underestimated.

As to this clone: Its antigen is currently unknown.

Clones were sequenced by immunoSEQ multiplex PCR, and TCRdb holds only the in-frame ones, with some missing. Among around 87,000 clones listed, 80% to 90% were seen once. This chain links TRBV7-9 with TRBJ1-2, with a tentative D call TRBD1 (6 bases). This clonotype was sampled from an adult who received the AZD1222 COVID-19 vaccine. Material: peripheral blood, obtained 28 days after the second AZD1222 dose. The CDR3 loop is CASSLSGGLGYGYTF. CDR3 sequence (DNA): TGTGCCAGCAGCTTAAGCGGGGGGCTTGGCTATGGCTACACCTTC.